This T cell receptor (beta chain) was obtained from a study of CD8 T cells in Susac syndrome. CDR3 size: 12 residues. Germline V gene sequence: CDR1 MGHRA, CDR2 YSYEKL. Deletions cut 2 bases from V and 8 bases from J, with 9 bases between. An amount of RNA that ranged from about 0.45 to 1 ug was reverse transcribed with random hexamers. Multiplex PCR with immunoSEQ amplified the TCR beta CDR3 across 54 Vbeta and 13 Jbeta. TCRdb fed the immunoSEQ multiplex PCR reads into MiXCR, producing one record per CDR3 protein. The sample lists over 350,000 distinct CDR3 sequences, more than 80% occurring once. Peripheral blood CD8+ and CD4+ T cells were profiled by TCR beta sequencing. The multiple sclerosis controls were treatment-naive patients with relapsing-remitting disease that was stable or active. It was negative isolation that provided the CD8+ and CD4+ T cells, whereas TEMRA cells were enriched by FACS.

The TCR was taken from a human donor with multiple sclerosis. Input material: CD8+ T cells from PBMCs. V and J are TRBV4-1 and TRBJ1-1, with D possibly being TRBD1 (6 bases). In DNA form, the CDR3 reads TGCGCCAGCAGCCAACCGACAGGAGAAGCTTTCTTT. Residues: CASSQPTGEAFF.